Listed below are T cell receptor beta chains from one sample, sequenced in a study of control samples from healthy donors and cancer patients. Repertoires were generated with immunoSEQ multiplex PCR, while TCRdb's copy carries only in-frame clones and drops some. The repertoire includes roughly 400,000 clones, about 93% of them detected once, and roughly 6.4% sits in the top ten. Sequencing was done on a sample of PBMCs. The receptors shown here come from a middle-aged man with head and neck cancer. The CDR3 runs from the conserved cysteine through the conserved F or W. The D gene is left open where the match is weak. The size entry is marked missing in some rows and otherwise reads once, few, many or a size class.

abundance	d_gene	v_gene	j_gene	CDR3nt	CDR3aa
.	.	TRBV12-3/TRBV12-4	TRBJ2-7	TGTGCCAGCAGCGTTGGCCAGGGCGGGGAGCAGTACTTC	CASSVGQGGEQYF
.	TRBD2	TRBV7-3	TRBJ2-2	TGTGCCAGCAGCTTGGGACTAGCGGGGGTCTCTGGGGAGCTGTTTTTT	CASSLGLAGVSGELFF
once	.	TRBV19	TRBJ2-1	TGTGCCAGTAGTATGAGGGACTCCTACAATGAGCAGTTCTTC	CASSMRDSYNEQFF
.	.	TRBV2	TRBJ2-3	TGTGCCAGCAGTGAACTATGGACAGTCCAGATCACAGATACGCAGTATTTT	CASSELWTVQITDTQYF
.	TRBD1	TRBV5-1	TRBJ1-1	TGCGCCAGCAGCCCAATCCCCGGGACAGGGAAGGAAGTAGGACATGAAGCTTTCTTT	CASSPIPGTGKEVGHEAFF
.	.	TRBV11-3	TRBJ2-5	TGTGCCAGCAGCTTAGATGGGACTTCCGAGACGACCCAGTACTTC	CASSLDGTSETTQYF
.	TRBD2	TRBV15	TRBJ2-7	TGTGCCACCAGCAGAGAGCTCCCCGGAAGCGGGGTTACCTACGAGCAGTACTTC	CATSRELPGSGVTYEQYF
.	TRBD1	TRBV27	TRBJ2-2	TGTGCCAGCACCTGGACAGGGGGCAACACCGGGGAGCTGTTTTTT	CASTWTGGNTGELFF
.	.	TRBV6-2/TRBV6-3	TRBJ1-1	TGTGCCAGCAGTTACTTAGGGGGTACTGAAGCTTTCTTT	CASSYLGGTEAFF
once	TRBD1	TRBV6-5	TRBJ1-2	TGTGCCAGCAGTTCCGCCGGGACAGGGGGCGTCGGCTACACCTTC	CASSSAGTGGVGYTF
.	TRBD1	TRBV6-5	TRBJ1-4	TGTGCCAGCAGTTACACGACAGGGGCCGAGGAAAAACTGTTTTTT	CASSYTTGAEEKLFF
.	TRBD1	TRBV4-3	TRBJ1-2	TGCGCCAGCAGCCAAGTTTGGACAGGAGCTTCTAACTATGGCTACACCTTC	CASSQVWTGASNYGYTF
.	.	TRBV7-8	TRBJ1-1	TGTGCCAGCAGCTCCATAGAAGGGGGGGTTGACACTGAAGCTTTCTTT	CASSSIEGGVDTEAFF
few	.	TRBV4-3	TRBJ2-5	TGCGCCAGCAGCCAAGTCCGGCAGTCAGAGACCCAGTACTTC	CASSQVRQSETQYF
.	.	TRBV2	TRBJ1-1	TGTGCCAGCAGATCGACAGGGAACACTGAAGCTTTCTTT	CASRSTGNTEAFF
.	TRBD1	TRBV19	TRBJ2-1	TGTGCCAGTAGTATACCCAGGGGGCTATACAATGAGCAGTTCTTC	CASSIPRGLYNEQFF
.	.	TRBV28	TRBJ2-3	.	CASSFFVLAGDTQYF
.	.	TRBV20-1	TRBJ2-7	TGCAGTGCTAGTGGGGGGAGAGGATCCAACGAGCAGTACTTC	CSASGGRGSNEQYF
.	.	TRBV9	TRBJ1-2	TGTGCCAGCAGCGCCTCTTCGGGTTATGGCTACACCTTC	CASSASSGYGYTF